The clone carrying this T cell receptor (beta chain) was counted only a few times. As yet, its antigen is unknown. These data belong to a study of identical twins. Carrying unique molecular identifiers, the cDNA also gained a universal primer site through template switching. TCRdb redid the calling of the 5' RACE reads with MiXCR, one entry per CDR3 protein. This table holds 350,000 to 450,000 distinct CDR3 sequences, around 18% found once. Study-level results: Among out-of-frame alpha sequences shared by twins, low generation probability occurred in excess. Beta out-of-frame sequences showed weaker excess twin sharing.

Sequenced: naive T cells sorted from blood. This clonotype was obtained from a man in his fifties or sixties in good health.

The CDR3 coding sequence is TGTGCCAGCAGCTTAGTAGGGTCCTACAATGAGCAGTTCTTC. It translates to CASSLVGSYNEQFF. The chain couples TRBV7-2 to TRBJ2-1, with D hard to call. From germline, CDR1 is SGHTA and CDR2 FQGNSA. The CDR3 totals 14 residues. V was shortened by 1 base and J by 1 base, with 5 bases between the two germline ends.